Each of the 21 T cell receptor beta chains below was sequenced from the same sample in a study of shared T cell receptors in the human thymus. Clones were sequenced by immunoSEQ multiplex PCR, and TCRdb holds only the in-frame ones, with some missing. The sample holds 500,000 to 850,000 clones, approximately 87% seen once. This sample also appeared in a second study, on human thymus T cells.

Input material: thymocytes. The receptor set was obtained from a boy in the first two years of life with a congenital heart defect.

J is TRBJ1-2 and V is TRBV14, with D possibly TRBD1 on 6 matching bases. V lost 2 bases and J lost 6, with 10 bases in between. Looked up from germline, CDR1 is SGHDN and CDR2 is FVKESK. The CDR3 sequence is 13 residues long. The CDR3 loop reads CASSQRGWDGYTF. DNA for the CDR3: TGTGCCAGCAGCCAAAGGGGGTGGGATGGCTACACCTTC.

The genes are TRBV28 and TRBJ2-2, with 8 nucleotides matching TRBD1. The CDR3 is 16 amino acids. The germline CDR1 and CDR2 sequences are MDHEN and SYDVKM. Trimming took 6 bases from V and 8 from J; bases not matched to a gene: 14. CDR3 protein: CASRPTGQGAKGELFF. DNA for the CDR3: TGTGCCAGCAGGCCGACGGGGCAGGGGGCTAAAGGGGAGCTGTTTTTT. Full variable domain (outside the CDR3, taken from reference TRBV28 and TRBJ2-2): DVKVTQSSRYLVKRTGEKVFLECVQDMDHENMFWYRQDPGLGLRLIYFSYDVKMKEKGDIPEGYSVSREKKERFSLILESASTNQTSMYLCASRPTGQGAKGELFFGEGSRLTVL.

This sequence joins TRBV5-6 and TRBJ1-2; 8 nucleotides align to TRBD1. The CDR3 totals 15 residues. J lost 3 bases, V lost 5 bases, and 9 bases had no gene match. CDR1 is SGHDT, CDR2 YYEEEE, per germline. CDR3 sequence reads: CASRRNRGRDYGYTF. DNA for the CDR3: TGTGCCAGCAGACGTAACAGGGGGAGAGACTATGGCTACACCTTC.

V usage is TRBV6-5 and J usage is TRBJ2-7; the D is unclear. Trimming shortened V by 2 bases and J by 3 bases, and 14 bases separated the two germline ends. CDR1 is MNHEY and CDR2 is SVGAGI in the germline V gene. This CDR3 contains 15 residues. Here the CDR3 reads CASSYADVNYYEQYF. CDR3 nucleotide sequence: TGTGCCAGCAGTTACGCCGACGTCAACTACTACGAGCAGTACTTC.

This chain uses TRBV5-1 with TRBJ2-1, with TRBD2 matching 10 bases. The germline CDR1 and CDR2 sequences are SGHRS and YFSETQ. Trimming at V came to 3 bases and at J to 15 bases, leaving 18 bases not matched to a gene. The CDR3 is 16 amino acids. The CDR3 sequence is CASSSTQREGRRVRFF. CDR3 DNA sequence: TGCGCCAGCAGCTCCACGCAGCGGGAGGGCCGACGAGTTCGGTTCTTC.

This sequence joins TRBV19 and TRBJ2-7; D is perhaps TRBD2 (6 bases). The ends were cut back, 5 bases at V and 2 bases at J, with 13 bases in the middle. The CDR3 length is 14 residues. From germline, CDR1 is LNHDA and CDR2 SQIVND (reference sequence). CDR3 protein: CASSLRDCPYEQYF. As DNA, the CDR3 is TGTGCCAGTAGTCTCCGGGACTGCCCCTACGAGCAGTACTTC.

Note on this clone: The junction differs from germline at one of its ends, possibly a read error. The chain combines TRBV20-1 with TRBJ2-7; 8 bases are shared with TRBD1. Germline loops: CDR1 DFQATT, CDR2 SNEGSKA (reference sequence). CDR3 size: 9 residues. CDR3: CSADLQGAF. The CDR3 region has the DNA TGCAGTGCCGATCTCCAGGGGGCCTTC.

The rearrangement links TRBV21-1 to TRBJ1-5; TRBD1, the table's D call, lacks a check against the DNA. TRBV21-1 is described as a pseudogene. The CDR3 is 16 amino acids. The CDR3 spells CASSRLWDTSNQPQHF. DNA of the CDR3: TGTGCCAGCAGCAGGCTATGGGACACAAGCAATCAGCCCCAGCATTTT.

A remark on this clone: At one of its ends the junction is not consistent with the germline gene, which may arise from a read error. V and J are TRBV6-1 and TRBJ1-6, with D maybe TRBD1 (5 bases). Germline assignment: CDR1 MNHNS and CDR2 SASEGT. The CDR3 length is 10 residues. The CDR3 nucleotides are TGTGCCACACGTCAGGACATACAACAATTT. It translates to CATRQDIQQF.

This clone was detected a few times. J is TRBJ1-5 and V is TRBV12-5; D may be TRBD1 (5 bases). The CDR3 covers 19 residues. V gave up 0 bases and J gave up 6 bases, with 24 bases separating them. In germline, CDR1 is LGHNT, CDR2 FRNRAP. The CDR3 spells CASGLVFPLLGLRVQPQHF. The CDR3 DNA follows: TGTGCTAGTGGTTTGGTATTCCCCCTCCTGGGGCTAAGGGTTCAGCCCCAGCATTTT.

The chain employs TRBV27 and TRBJ2-4; 9 bases match TRBD1. The CDR3 is 17 amino acids. Germline V gives CDR1 MNHEY, CDR2 SMNVEV (reference sequence). V lost 2 bases, J lost 2 bases, and 7 bases stayed unmatched. CDR3 DNA sequence: TGTGCCAGCAGTTTAGGGGACAGGGAGACAACCAAAAACATTCAGTACTTC. It encodes CASSLGDRETTKNIQYF.

This clone was detected only a few times. The V and J genes are TRBV6-5 and TRBJ2-7, with a tentative D call TRBD2 (6 bases). V dropped 0 bases and J dropped 7 bases, with 16 bases sitting between them. The CDR3 is 15 amino acids. Germline CDR1 MNHEY, CDR2 SVGAGI. The CDR3 DNA is TGTGCCAGCAGTTACTCTATACAACTAGCTCGGGAGCAGTACTTC. Its protein product is CASSYSIQLAREQYF.

The chain is built from TRBV7-9 and TRBJ2-7, with TRBD2 as a possible D gene (6 bases). CDR1 and CDR2 from the germline V gene are SEHNR and FQNEAQ (reference sequence). The length of the CDR3 is 15 residues. V was trimmed by 5 bases and J by 3 bases, leaving 17 bases between them. CDR3 sequence: CASSPWGETDYEQYF. The CDR3 DNA reads as TGTGCCAGCAGCCCCTGGGGGGAGACAGACTACGAGCAGTACTTC. Based on the CDR3 plus reference TRBV7-9 and TRBJ2-7, the full variable domain is DTGVSQNPRHKITKRGQNVTFRCDPISEHNRLYWYRQTLGQGPEFLTYFQNEAQLEKSRLLSDRFSAERPKGSFSTLEIQRTEQGDSAMYLCASSPWGETDYEQYFGPGTRLTVT.

This clone appeared a single time. The rearrangement uses TRBV29-1 and TRBJ1-2; 7 bases align to TRBD1. The CDR3 has 11 residues. CDR1 is SQVTM, CDR2 ANQGSEA, per germline. V was pared by 8 bases and J by 6 bases, with 6 bases of the junction left unmatched. In DNA, the CDR3 is TGCAGCACGGGACAGTGGGATGGCTACACCTTC. It encodes CSTGQWDGYTF. Full variable domain (remainder filled in from reference TRBV29-1 and TRBJ1-2): SAVISQKPSRDICQRGTSLTIQCQVDSQVTMMFWYRQQPGQSLTLIATANQGSEATYESGFVIDKFPISRPNLTFSTLTVSNMSPEDSSIYLCSTGQWDGYTFGSGTRLTVV.

This sequence joins TRBV10-3 and TRBJ2-1; D possibly corresponds to TRBD1 (6 bases). Germline V gene sequence: CDR1 ENHRY, CDR2 SYGVKD. The V end was cut by 3 bases, the J end by 4 bases, with 19 bases between. This CDR3 is 17 amino acids long. The CDR3 here is CAISEFLWDTHYNEQFF. The CDR3 DNA is TGTGCCATCAGTGAATTCTTATGGGACACCCATTACAATGAGCAGTTCTTC.

The rearrangement uses TRBV5-1 and TRBJ2-1; D ambiguous. There are 16 residues in the CDR3. CDR1 SGHRS and CDR2 YFSETQ come from the germline V gene. Trimming stripped 0 bases from V and 3 bases from J, with 13 bases between. CDR3 nucleotide sequence: TGCGCCAGCAGCTTGGAGTCGGGTTACCGCTACAATGAGCAGTTCTTC. Its translation is CASSLESGYRYNEQFF.

This clone was recorded once. The chain combines TRBV28 with TRBJ2-1; 8 bases map to TRBD1. J was trimmed by 5 bases and V by 4 bases; bases with no gene match: 7. Germline CDR1 and CDR2: MDHEN and SYDVKM. This CDR3 is 15 amino acids long. CDR3 in DNA: TGTGCCAGCAGTTCTCACGACAGGGGACACAATGAGCAGTTCTTC. It yields the protein CASSSHDRGHNEQFF.

The chain carries TRBV7-3 and TRBJ2-7, with 12 bases identical to TRBD1. Germline CDR1 is SGHTA and CDR2 is FQGTGA. V shed 5 bases and J 6 bases; nucleotides not matched to a gene: 8. The CDR3 sequence is 15 residues long. The CDR3 DNA sequence: TGTGCCAGCAGCCCAACCCCGGGACAGGGGGCCGAGCAGTACTTC. It specifies CASSPTPGQGAEQYF. Using reference TRBV7-3 and TRBJ2-7 for the parts outside the CDR3, the full variable domain is GAGVSQTPSNKVTEKGKYVELRCDPISGHTALYWYRQSLGQGPEFLIYFQGTGAADDSGLPNDRFFAVRPEGSVSTLKIQRTERGDSAVYLCASSPTPGQGAEQYFGPGTRLTVT.

CDR3 loop: CASSQDIAGDNEQFF. The CDR3 DNA reads as TGCGCCAGCAGCCAAGATATAGCGGGGGACAATGAGCAGTTCTTC. J is TRBJ2-1 and V is TRBV4-3, with 9 nucleotides matching TRBD2. V lost 0 bases, J lost 5 bases, and 2 bases stayed unmatched. In germline, CDR1 is LGHNA, CDR2 YSLEER. This CDR3 has 15 amino acids.

V gene TRBV5-1 combines with J gene TRBJ1-1, with TRBD1 matching over 7 bases. CDR3 size: 17 residues. In germline, CDR1 is SGHRS, CDR2 YFSETQ. The junction had 16 bases not matched to a gene; V was cut back by 4 bases and J by 4 bases. As DNA, the CDR3 is TGCGCCAGCAGCGCCGATCAGGAGGGACAGCTAGCCACTGAAGCTTTCTTT. This encodes CASSADQEGQLATEAFF.

J is TRBJ1-2 and V is TRBV10-3, with no clear D. V gave up 2 bases and J gave up 8 bases, with 15 bases separating them. Per germline, CDR1 ENHRY and CDR2 SYGVKD. This CDR3 spans 14 amino acids. In nucleotides, the CDR3 is TGTGCCATCAGTGAGGGAGGGTGGGTGGACGGCTACACCTTC. Its protein is CAISEGGWVDGYTF.